Following are 8 T cell receptor beta chains from one sample sequenced in a study of cytomegalovirus exposure and HLA in healthy donors. This PCR relied on a set of 60 Vbeta primers and 13 Jbeta primers. Method: immunoSEQ multiplex PCR; TCRdb's copy keeps in-frame clones and lacks some. This sample's table reports about 200,000 clones. Sequencing was performed on PBMCs. The receptors shown here come from a man aged 25-45 years in good health and CMV-seronegative.

J is TRBJ2-1 and V is TRBV4-3, with 16 bases fitting TRBD2. This CDR3 comprises 20 residues. Germline V lookup: CDR1 LGHNA, CDR2 YSLEER. V dropped 4 bases and J dropped 3; count of bases not matched to a gene: 12. This CDR3 is CASSRPSGTSGGGFYNEQFF. CDR3 nucleotide sequence: TGCGCCAGCAGCCGACCTTCCGGGACTAGCGGGGGGGGATTCTACAATGAGCAGTTCTTC.

The gene calls are TRBV2 and TRBJ2-7; tentatively, D is TRBD1 (6 bases). This CDR3 spans 14 amino acids. Trimming took off 2 bases at V and 2 bases at J, with 10 bases between the two ends. CDR1 is SNHLY, CDR2 FYNNEI, per germline. CDR3 sequence reads: CASSEQGSPYEQYF. The CDR3, as DNA: TGTGCCAGCAGTGAACAGGGGAGTCCCTACGAGCAGTACTTC. Full variable domain (missing parts from reference TRBV2 and TRBJ2-7): EPEVTQTPSHQVTQMGQEVILRCVPISNHLYFYWYRQILGQKVEFLVSFYNNEISEKSEIFDDQFSVERPDGSNFTLKIRSTKLEDSAMYFCASSEQGSPYEQYFGPGTRLTVT.

This chain joins TRBV5-1 and TRBJ1-3, with a possible D match to TRBD1 (6 bases). The V gene lost 0 bases and the J gene lost 4 bases, with 14 bases spanning the gap. Germline V lookup: CDR1 SGHRS, CDR2 YFSETQ. This CDR3 contains 16 residues. CDR3 protein: CASSLVGAGVGNTIYF. The DNA of the CDR3 is TGCGCCAGCAGCTTGGTTGGGGCAGGGGTCGGAAACACCATATATTTT.

V gene TRBV4-2 combines with J gene TRBJ1-5, with 8 bases aligning to TRBD1. Germline V gene sequence: CDR1 LGHNA, CDR2 YNFKEQ. The trim removed 1 base at V and 3 bases at J, leaving 5 bases unmatched. This CDR3 comprises 16 residues. The CDR3 region is CASSQVQGAHNQPQHF. The CDR3 nucleotides are TGTGCCAGCAGCCAAGTCCAGGGGGCCCACAATCAGCCCCAGCATTTT.

V is TRBV7-2 and J is TRBJ2-5; 8 bases fit TRBD2. Trimming removed 0 bases from V and 5 bases from J; junction bases left unmatched: 5. The CDR3 spans 15 residues. In germline, CDR1 is SGHTA, CDR2 FQGNSA. The CDR3 is CASSLAGTRYETQYF. CDR3 nucleotides: TGTGCCAGCAGCTTAGCGGGGACTAGGTATGAGACCCAGTACTTC. The full variable domain, with the rest looked up from reference TRBV7-2 and TRBJ2-5, is GAGVSQSPSNKVTEKGKDVELRCDPISGHTALYWYRQSLGQGLEFLIYFQGNSAPDKSGLPSDRFSAERTGGSVSTLTIQRTQQEDSAVYLCASSLAGTRYETQYFGPGTRLLVL.

The chain combines TRBV9 with TRBJ2-7; 9 nucleotides align to TRBD2. The V and J ends lost 0 bases and 0 bases, in that order; junction bases with no gene match: 1. Germline values: CDR1 SGDLS, CDR2 YYNGEE. The CDR3 spans 15 residues. The CDR3 DNA follows: TGTGCCAGCAGCGTAGATAGCGGGAGCTCCTACGAGCAGTACTTC. It codes for CASSVDSGSSYEQYF.

The chain links TRBV6-1 to TRBJ1-5, with 7 bases lining up with TRBD1. With V trimmed by 5 bases and J by 2 bases, 3 bases remained unmatched. The germline gives CDR1 MNHNS, CDR2 SASEGT. The CDR3 has 14 amino acids. CDR3 nucleotide sequence: TGTGCCAGCAGTAACACAGGGGGCAATCAGCCCCAGCATTTT. This gives the protein CASSNTGGNQPQHF.

About this clone: The junction shows a germline mismatch at one end, possibly a read error. Other DNA sequences in the sample encode the same CDR3. J is TRBJ1-2 and V is TRBV6-6; TRBD1 matches at 8 bases. Germline V CDR1 and CDR2: MNHNY, SVGAGI (reference sequence). The CDR3 runs 15 residues. Here the CDR3 DNA reads TGTGCCAGTAGTTTCTCTCCAGGGGGCAGCGTTGGCTACACCTTC. Protein: CASSFSPGGSVGYTF.